This T cell receptor beta chain emerged from a study of molecular identifiers for immune sequencing clone quantification. Study-wide results and caveats: Clones carrying above 20 RNA copies accounted for over 98% of effector molecules, under 1% in naive cells.

V was shortened by 5 bases and J by 0 bases, with 11 bases between the two germline ends. Germline lookup yields CDR1 DFQATT and CDR2 SNEGSKA (reference sequence). The CDR3 runs 14 residues. Input for naive CD8 libraries was roughly 17,000 to 1,100,000 sorted cells; the RNA fraction used was 10%, 30% or 50%. Naive CD8 T cells underwent sorting with the CD8+CD4-CCR7+CD45RA+ definition. Regarding this clonotype: Its antigen is unknown.

The use of previously described methods and listed TCR primers produced the bulk TCR libraries. MiXCR, run by TCRdb on the PCR reads, gives a single entry per CDR3 protein. The data hold some 93,000 distinct CDR3 sequences, with approximately 22% observed a single time. The source of this sequence is a human donor in good health. Some libraries in this study had Jurkat cell RNA spiked in. V usage is TRBV20-1 and J usage is TRBJ2-1; the D is unclear. The sequencing input was naive CD8+ T cells from blood, with Jurkat cell RNA spiked in. Indicated subset: FACS-sorted CD8+CD4-CCR7+CD45RA+ naive T cells. CDR3: CSAVAASSYNEQFF. In DNA, the CDR3 is TGCAGTGCTGTAGCTGCATCCTCCTACAATGAGCAGTTCTTC.